Listed below are T cell receptor beta chains from one sample, sequenced in a study of blood T cell repertoires in COVID-19. Clones were read by immunoSEQ multiplex PCR, and TCRdb kept only the in-frame ones, dropping some. The table records under 400,000 clones, roughly 90% of them present only once. Input material: peripheral blood. Every receptor here comes from a woman between 25 and 40 years old with COVID-19, enrolled during active disease. CDR3s include the opening cysteine and the closing phenylalanine or tryptophan. D genes are given only for firm matches.

j_gene,d_gene,v_gene,CDR3aa
TRBJ2-2,TRBD1,TRBV19,CASSKDRGQTGELFF
TRBJ2-2,NA,TRBV9,CASSVARGELFF
TRBJ1-1,NA,TRBV6-5,CASSSTGPNTEAFF
TRBJ1-1,NA,TRBV28,CASSFGGSKNTEAFF
TRBJ2-7,TRBD1,TRBV2,CASKVGRGLDEQYF
TRBJ1-1,TRBD1,TRBV27,CASIGQGNTEAFF
TRBJ2-7,TRBD2,TRBV28,CASSLAWTGTSGSHYEQYF
TRBJ2-7,TRBD1,TRBV19,CASSTQTGGFNEQYF
TRBJ1-2,NA,TRBV20-1,CSATVEFGYTF
TRBJ1-5,NA,TRBV2,CASSWSNQPQHF